This entry is about one TCR beta chain. The record originates from a study of blood T cell repertoires in COVID-19. Recovered status applied to Cohort 3 donors who had two consecutive negative PCRs. It also applied to those with clearance or with symptom resolution. Clones were sequenced by immunoSEQ multiplex PCR, and TCRdb holds only the in-frame ones, with some missing. The sample carries approximately 290,000 clones, over 75% recorded once. The TCR was taken from a woman aged 25 to 39 who had recovered from COVID-19. The specimen sequenced was PBMCs or T cells enriched from blood (not recorded which).

CDR3 amino acids: CASTAVPREKLFF. The CDR3 region has the DNA TGTGCCAGTACTGCGGTCCCCCGGGAAAAACTGTTTTTT. The genes are TRBV16 and TRBJ1-4, with D uncertain. Germline-derived CDR1 and CDR2 are KGHSY and FQNENV. Between the trimmed V and J ends, which lost 9 bases and 8 bases, there was a span of 16 bases. This CDR3 is built from 13 residues.